This TCR beta chain was obtained from a study of T-cell reconstitution after alpha-beta-depleted transplantation in children. The CDR3 spans 14 residues. Per germline, CDR1 DFQATT and CDR2 SNEGSKA (reference sequence). Trimming pared 2 bases from V and 7 bases from J, leaving 12 bases between. A TCRbeta library incorporating unique molecular identifiers was prepared. TCRdb analysed the PCR reads with MiXCR anew, one entry per CDR3 protein. The profile shows approximately 430,000 distinct CDR3 sequences, around 15% of them singletons. This TCR came from a boy younger than two who had a stem cell transplant for Wiskott-Aldrich syndrome, so the T cells may come from the graft donor. The chain has TRBV20-1 and TRBJ1-6; D call uncertain. Sequencing used PBMCs, mostly from graft donor cells, obtained 360 days after TCRalphabeta/CD19-depleted stem cell transplant. This CDR3 reads CSARLRASNSPLHF. As DNA, the CDR3 is TGCAGTGCTAGACTCCGGGCCTCAAATTCACCCCTCCACTTT.